This TCR beta chain originates from a study of blood T cell repertoires in COVID-19 (dated by TCRdb to 2020 to 2021). Regarding the research as a whole: Samples from collaborators originated in the United States, Italy and Spain and spanned both the acute and convalescent phases of COVID-19. The prospective study material was composed of cDNA or gDNA derived from T cells, B-cell-depleted T cells, or PBMCs. Deeply sampled blood TCRbeta repertoires from subjects exposed to, actively infected with, or recovered from COVID-19 were included in the dataset. The repertoires were made available in a free public database intended to serve as a resource for research on the immune response to SARS-CoV-2. Samples came from the ongoing ImmuneRACE study (first 160 participants) plus 1,254 subjects from 6 global collaborators. A de-identified subject ID, COVID-19 status, age in years and sex were almost always included in the sample metadata. Where HLA class I and class II types were available, the types were taken from metadata supplied by the sample provider, not from assay-based typing. The full study reports these points: How much clinical and demographic metadata was included differed by source and by participant, and the metadata was provided uncurated.

Points on this clone: The target of this receptor is not known. No much larger clone exists at a distance of one base, and base qualities are not known.

In Seattle, one collaborating source enrolled patients while the infection was active and tracked those patients longitudinally over the course of disease. Collaborating institutions collected whole blood in K2EDTA tubes following their own protocols. For TCRbeta analysis, collaborator samples were shipped as frozen whole blood, as isolated PBMCs, or as DNA extracted from either sample type. TCRbeta CDR3 regions were amplified from genomic DNA using the immunoSEQ Assay, a bias-controlled multiplex PCR. The published analysis was carried out like this. Within the assay, amplification of reference gene primers was used to estimate how many nucleated cells each sample contained. Sequence reads were collapsed and filtered to measure the absolute abundance of every unique TCRbeta CDR3 rearrangement. For each sample, productive Simpson clonality was calculated as the square root of Simpson's diversity index over productive rearrangements. The table comes from immuneACCESS by way of TCRdb, which keeps in-frame sequences with V and J called. Part of the clones is missing from these tables; in studies checked, under half for an unresolved V gene and the rest for unknown reasons. V and J calls and clone size are as listed in that table; D and trimming were resolved from the DNA. This sample gives 200,000 to 300,000 clones in total; 91% of them show up just once. Approximately 2.6% of the sample is held by the ten biggest clonotypes.

Material for sequencing was peripheral blood. This TCR was recovered from a person aged 18-35 years with COVID-19, enrolled during active disease.

The CDR3 loop reads CASSLTAEAFF. At the DNA level, the sequence is TGTGCCAGCAGCTTAACAGCTGAAGCTTTCTTT. In this chain, TRBV5-5 is recombined with TRBJ1-1, with no confidently assigned D gene. V loses 2 bases of germline sequence and J loses 6 bases, and the interval between the two ends is 5 bases. Based on the germline V gene (reference sequence), the CDR1 and CDR2 sequences are SGHKS and YYEKEE. From the cysteine up to the phenylalanine, the CDR3 has a length of 11 residues. CDR3 DNA is the only sequence kept; it has 33 bases, read in frame from the first base.